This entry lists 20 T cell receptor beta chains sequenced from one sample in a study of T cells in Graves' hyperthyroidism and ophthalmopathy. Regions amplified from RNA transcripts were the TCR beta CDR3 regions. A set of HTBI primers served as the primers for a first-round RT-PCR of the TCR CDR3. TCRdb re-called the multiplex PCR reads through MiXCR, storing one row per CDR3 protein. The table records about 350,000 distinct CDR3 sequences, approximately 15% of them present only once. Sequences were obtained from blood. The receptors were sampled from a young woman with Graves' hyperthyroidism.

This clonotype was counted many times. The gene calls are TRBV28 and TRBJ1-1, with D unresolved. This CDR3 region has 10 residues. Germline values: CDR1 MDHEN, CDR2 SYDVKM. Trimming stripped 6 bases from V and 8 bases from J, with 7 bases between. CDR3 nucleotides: TGTGCCAGCAGCTTTCAGGAAGCTTTCTTT. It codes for CASSFQEAFF. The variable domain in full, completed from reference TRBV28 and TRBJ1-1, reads DVKVTQSSRYLVKRTGEKVFLECVQDMDHENMFWYRQDPGLGLRLIYFSYDVKMKEKGDIPEGYSVSREKKERFSLILESASTNQTSMYLCASSFQEAFFGQGTRLTVV.

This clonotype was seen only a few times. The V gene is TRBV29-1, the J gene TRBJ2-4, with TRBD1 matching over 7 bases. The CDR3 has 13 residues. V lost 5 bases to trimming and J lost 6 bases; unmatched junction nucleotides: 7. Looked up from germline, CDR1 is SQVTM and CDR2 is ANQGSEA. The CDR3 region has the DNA TGCAGCGTTCCCGGGACAGCGTTAAACATTCAGTACTTC. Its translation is CSVPGTALNIQYF.

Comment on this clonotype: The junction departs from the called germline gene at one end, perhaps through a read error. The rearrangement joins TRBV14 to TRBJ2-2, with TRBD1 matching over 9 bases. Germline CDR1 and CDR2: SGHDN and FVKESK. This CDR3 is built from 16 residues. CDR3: CASSHNPGQGTGELLF. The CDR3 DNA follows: TGTGCCAGCAGCCACAACCCGGGACAGGGCACCGGGGAGCTGCTTTTT.

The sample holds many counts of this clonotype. The CDR3 spells CASSFLGSQETQYF. The CDR3 nucleotides are TGTGCCAGCAGTTTCTTGGGGTCACAAGAGACCCAGTACTTC. The chain joins TRBV12-3 or TRBV12-4 to TRBJ2-5; no firm D call. The CDR3 is 14 residues long. V was clipped by 3 bases and J by 2 bases, with 10 bases between them.

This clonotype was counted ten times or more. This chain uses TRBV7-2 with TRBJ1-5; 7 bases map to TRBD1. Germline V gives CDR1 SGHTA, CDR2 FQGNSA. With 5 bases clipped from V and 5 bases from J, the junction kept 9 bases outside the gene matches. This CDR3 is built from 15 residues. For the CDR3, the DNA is TGTGCCAGCAGCCAGGGGGGGGGGAACCATCAGCCCCAGCATTTT. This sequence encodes CASSQGGGNHQPQHF.

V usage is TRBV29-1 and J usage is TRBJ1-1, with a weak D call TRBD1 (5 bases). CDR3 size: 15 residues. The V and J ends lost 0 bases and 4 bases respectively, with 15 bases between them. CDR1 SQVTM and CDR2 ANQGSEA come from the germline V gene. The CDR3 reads CSVEDHGGTSTEAFF. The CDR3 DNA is TGCAGCGTTGAAGATCATGGGGGGACGAGCACTGAAGCTTTCTTT.

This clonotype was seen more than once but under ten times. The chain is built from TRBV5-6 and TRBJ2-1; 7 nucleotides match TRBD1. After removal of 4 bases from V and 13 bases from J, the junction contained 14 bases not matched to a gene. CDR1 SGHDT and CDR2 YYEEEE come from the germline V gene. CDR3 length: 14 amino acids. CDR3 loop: CASSDRELPRPQFF. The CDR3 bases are TGTGCCAGCAGCGACAGGGAACTACCCCGGCCCCAGTTCTTC.

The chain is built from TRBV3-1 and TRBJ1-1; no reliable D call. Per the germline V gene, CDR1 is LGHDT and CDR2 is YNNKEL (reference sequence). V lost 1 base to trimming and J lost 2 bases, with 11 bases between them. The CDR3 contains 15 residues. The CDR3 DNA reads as TGTGCCAGCAGCCAAGCGGGAGCAGCTAACACTGAAGCTTTCTTT. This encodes CASSQAGAANTEAFF.

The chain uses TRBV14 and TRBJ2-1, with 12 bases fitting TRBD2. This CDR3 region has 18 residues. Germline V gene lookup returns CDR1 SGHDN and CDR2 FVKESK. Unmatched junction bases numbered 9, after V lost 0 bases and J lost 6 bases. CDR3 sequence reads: CASSQEDILGLAGNEQFF. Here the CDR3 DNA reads TGTGCCAGCAGCCAAGAGGACATTTTGGGACTAGCGGGCAATGAGCAGTTCTTC.

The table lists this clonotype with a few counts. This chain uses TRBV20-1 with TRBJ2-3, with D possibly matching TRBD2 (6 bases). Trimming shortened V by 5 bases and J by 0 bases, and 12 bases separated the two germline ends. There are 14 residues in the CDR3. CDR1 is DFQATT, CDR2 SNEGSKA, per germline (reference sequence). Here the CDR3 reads CSAVSGTSTDTQYF. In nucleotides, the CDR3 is TGCAGTGCTGTTAGCGGCACTAGCACAGATACGCAGTATTTT.

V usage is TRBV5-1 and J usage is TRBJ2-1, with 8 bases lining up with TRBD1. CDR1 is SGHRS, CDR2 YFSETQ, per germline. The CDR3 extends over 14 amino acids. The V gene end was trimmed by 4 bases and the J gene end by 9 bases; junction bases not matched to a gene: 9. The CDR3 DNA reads TGCGCCAGCAGCGCCGGACAGGGTGTTGGTGAGCAGTTCTTC. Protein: CASSAGQGVGEQFF.

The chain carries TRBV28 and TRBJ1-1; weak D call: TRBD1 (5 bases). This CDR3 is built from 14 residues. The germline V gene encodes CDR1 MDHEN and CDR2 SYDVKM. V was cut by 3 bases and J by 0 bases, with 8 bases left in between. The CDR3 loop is CASSLSGLNTEAFF. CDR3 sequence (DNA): TGTGCCAGCAGTTTGTCGGGGCTGAACACTGAAGCTTTCTTT.

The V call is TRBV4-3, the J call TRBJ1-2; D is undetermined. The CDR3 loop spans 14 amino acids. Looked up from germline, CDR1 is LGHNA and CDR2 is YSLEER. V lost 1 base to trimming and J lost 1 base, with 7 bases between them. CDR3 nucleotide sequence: TGCGCCAGCAGCCAAGGTCCGGATAACTATGGCTACACCTTC. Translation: CASSQGPDNYGYTF.

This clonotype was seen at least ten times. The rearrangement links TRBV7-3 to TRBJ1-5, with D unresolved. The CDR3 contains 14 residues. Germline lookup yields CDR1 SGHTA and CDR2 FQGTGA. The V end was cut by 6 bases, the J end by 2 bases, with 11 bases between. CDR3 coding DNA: TGTGCCAGCAGTCTCCAGTGTGGCAATCAGCCCCAGCATTTT. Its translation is CASSLQCGNQPQHF.

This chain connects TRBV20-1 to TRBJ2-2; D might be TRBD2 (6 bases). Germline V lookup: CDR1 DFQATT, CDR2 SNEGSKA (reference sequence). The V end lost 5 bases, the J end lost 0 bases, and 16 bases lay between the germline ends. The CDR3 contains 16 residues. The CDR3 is CSAPPPGLTNTGELFF. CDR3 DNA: TGCAGTGCTCCCCCGCCGGGACTTACGAACACCGGGGAGCTGTTTTTT.

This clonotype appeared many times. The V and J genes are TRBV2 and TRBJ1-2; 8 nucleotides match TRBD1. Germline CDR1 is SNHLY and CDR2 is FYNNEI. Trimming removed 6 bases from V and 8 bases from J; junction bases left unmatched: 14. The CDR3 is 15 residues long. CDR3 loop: CASRPSRGQGNGYTF. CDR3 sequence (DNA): TGTGCCAGCAGGCCGTCCAGAGGACAGGGAAACGGCTACACCTTC.

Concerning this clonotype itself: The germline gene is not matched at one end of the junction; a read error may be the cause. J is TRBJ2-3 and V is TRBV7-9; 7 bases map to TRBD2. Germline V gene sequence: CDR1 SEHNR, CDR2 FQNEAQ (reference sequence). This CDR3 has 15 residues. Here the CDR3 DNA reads TGTGCCAGCAGCATCCTAGCGGTTAGCACAGATGCGCAGTATTTT. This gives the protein CASSILAVSTDAQYF. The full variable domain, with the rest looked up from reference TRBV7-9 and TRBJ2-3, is DTGVSQNPRHKITKRGQNVTFRCDPISEHNRLYWYRQTLGQGPEFLTYFQNEAQLEKSRLLSDRFSAERPKGSFSTLEIQRTEQGDSAMYLCASSILAVSTDAQYFGPGTRLTVL.

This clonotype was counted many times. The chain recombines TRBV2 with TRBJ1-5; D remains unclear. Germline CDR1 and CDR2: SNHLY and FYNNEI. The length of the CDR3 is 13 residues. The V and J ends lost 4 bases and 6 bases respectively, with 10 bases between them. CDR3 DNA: TGTGCCAGCAGTGTGAGTGAAATTCAGCCCCAGCATTTT. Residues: CASSVSEIQPQHF.

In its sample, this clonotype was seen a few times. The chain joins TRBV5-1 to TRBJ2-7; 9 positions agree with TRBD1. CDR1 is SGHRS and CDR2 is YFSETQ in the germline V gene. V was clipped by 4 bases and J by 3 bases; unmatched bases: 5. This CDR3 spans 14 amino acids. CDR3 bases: TGCGCCAGCAGCCCCGGGACAGGGAACTACGAGCAGTACTTC. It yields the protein CASSPGTGNYEQYF.

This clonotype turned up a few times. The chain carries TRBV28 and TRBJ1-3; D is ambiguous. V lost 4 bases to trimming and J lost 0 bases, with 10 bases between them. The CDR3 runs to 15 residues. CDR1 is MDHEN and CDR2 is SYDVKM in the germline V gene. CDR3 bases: TGTGCCAGCAGTTCGACTGATAGCTCTGGAAACACCATATATTTT. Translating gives CASSSTDSSGNTIYF. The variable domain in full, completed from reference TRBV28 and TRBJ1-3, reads DVKVTQSSRYLVKRTGEKVFLECVQDMDHENMFWYRQDPGLGLRLIYFSYDVKMKEKGDIPEGYSVSREKKERFSLILESASTNQTSMYLCASSSTDSSGNTIYFGEGSWLTVV.